Below, 3 T cell receptor beta chains from the same sample are listed, as sequenced in a study of T-cell memory formation after mild COVID-19 listed by TCRdb under 2021. The protocol used for the library was 5' RACE. Sequenced using an Illumina NovaSeq 6000. The public reads were run again by TCRdb, first through fastp at Q25 and then through MiXCR, and only productive beta chains were kept. Rows matching on CDR3 protein sequence are summarized as one entry with the most common DNA and genes. Within this sample are 120,000 to 150,000 distinct CDR3 sequences, with approximately 21% of them counted one time only. The ten largest clones capture about 2.1% of the sample. The sequenced material came from PBMCs or a T cell subset sorted from them (not recorded which). These receptors were collected from an adult woman who had mild COVID-19 (a few samples of this study predate the infection). The sample titles of this study are shuffled in the database, so cell type and time point are left out; the donor was told from shared clones.

The V gene is TRBV5-6, the J gene TRBJ2-3; D remains unclear. The V end was cut by 6 bases, the J end by 1 base, with 12 bases between. In germline, CDR1 is SGHDT, CDR2 YYEEEE. This CDR3 is built from 14 residues. This CDR3 is CASTLFSGTDTQYF. The CDR3 DNA reads as TGTGCCAGCACCCTCTTTTCGGGCACAGATACGCAGTATTTT.

The chain is built from TRBV5-6 and TRBJ1-5; D uncertain. CDR3 length: 12 residues. Per germline, CDR1 SGHDT and CDR2 YYEEEE. V was cut by 5 bases and J by 5 bases, with 8 bases left in between. The CDR3 spells CASSLGDQPQHF. The CDR3 DNA reads as TGTGCCAGCAGTTTAGGAGATCAGCCCCAGCATTTT.

The sample holds a few counts of this clonotype. CDR3 in amino acids: CSALKGQETQYF. CDR3 coding DNA: TGCAGTGCTCTGAAGGGCCAAGAGACCCAGTACTTC. The chain couples TRBV20-1 to TRBJ2-5, with unresolved D. The CDR3 sequence is 12 residues long. Trimming cost V 5 bases and J 1 base, with 8 bases left between them. Germline CDR1 DFQATT, CDR2 SNEGSKA (reference sequence).